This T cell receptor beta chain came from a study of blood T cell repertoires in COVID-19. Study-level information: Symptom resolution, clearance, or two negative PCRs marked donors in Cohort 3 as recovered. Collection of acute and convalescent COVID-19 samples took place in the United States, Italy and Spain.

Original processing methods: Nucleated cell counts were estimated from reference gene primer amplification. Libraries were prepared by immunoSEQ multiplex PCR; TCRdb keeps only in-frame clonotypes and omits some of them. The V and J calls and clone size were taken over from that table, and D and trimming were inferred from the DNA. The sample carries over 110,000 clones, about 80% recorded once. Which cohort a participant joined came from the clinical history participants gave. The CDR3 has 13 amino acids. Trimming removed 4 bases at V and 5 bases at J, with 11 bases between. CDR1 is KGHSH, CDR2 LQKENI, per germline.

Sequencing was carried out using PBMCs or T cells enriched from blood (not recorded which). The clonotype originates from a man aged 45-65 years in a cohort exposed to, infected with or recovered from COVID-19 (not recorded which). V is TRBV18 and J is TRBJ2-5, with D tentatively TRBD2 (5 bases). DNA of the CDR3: TGTGCCAGCTCACGGACTGCAGCCGAGACCCAGTACTTC. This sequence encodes CASSRTAAETQYF.